This T cell receptor beta chain was identified in a study of blood T cell repertoires in COVID-19. About the research overall: The United States, Italy and Spain were the sources of the acute and convalescent COVID-19 samples. T cells, B-cell-depleted T cells, or PBMCs provided the cDNA or gDNA that served as material.

Germline CDR1 and CDR2: LNHDA and SQIVND (reference sequence). The CDR3 is 15 residues long. The V end was cut by 3 bases, the J end by 3 bases, with 12 bases between. Using immunoSEQ multiplex PCR, the repertoire was profiled, and TCRdb retains in-frame clones only, with some absent. The sample includes about 74,000 clones, roughly nine tenths of them seen just once. The sequence was obtained from a human donor in a cohort sampled during active COVID-19. Sequenced: peripheral blood. V gene TRBV19 combines with J gene TRBJ1-3, with a weak D call TRBD1 (5 bases). The CDR3 DNA reads TGTGCCAGTAGTATTGTCCCAGGGAATGGAAACACCATATATTTT. This codes for CASSIVPGNGNTIYF.